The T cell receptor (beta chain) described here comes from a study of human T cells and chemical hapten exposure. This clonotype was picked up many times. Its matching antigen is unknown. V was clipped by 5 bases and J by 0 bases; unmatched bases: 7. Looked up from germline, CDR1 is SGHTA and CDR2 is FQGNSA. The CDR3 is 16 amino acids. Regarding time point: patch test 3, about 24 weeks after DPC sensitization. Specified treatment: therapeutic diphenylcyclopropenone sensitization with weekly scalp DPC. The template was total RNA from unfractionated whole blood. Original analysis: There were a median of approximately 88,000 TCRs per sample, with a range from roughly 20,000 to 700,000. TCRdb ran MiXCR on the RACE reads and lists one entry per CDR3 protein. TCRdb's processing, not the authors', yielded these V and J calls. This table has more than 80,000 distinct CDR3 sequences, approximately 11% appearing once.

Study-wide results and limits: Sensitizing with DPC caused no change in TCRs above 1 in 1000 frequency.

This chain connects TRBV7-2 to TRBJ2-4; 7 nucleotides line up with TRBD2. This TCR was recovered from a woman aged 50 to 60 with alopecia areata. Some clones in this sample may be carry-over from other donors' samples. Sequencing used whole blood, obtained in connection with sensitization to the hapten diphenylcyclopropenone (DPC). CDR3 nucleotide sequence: TGTGCCAGCAGCCTCCCGGGGGGATTAGCCAAAAACATTCAGTACTTC. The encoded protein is CASSLPGGLAKNIQYF.